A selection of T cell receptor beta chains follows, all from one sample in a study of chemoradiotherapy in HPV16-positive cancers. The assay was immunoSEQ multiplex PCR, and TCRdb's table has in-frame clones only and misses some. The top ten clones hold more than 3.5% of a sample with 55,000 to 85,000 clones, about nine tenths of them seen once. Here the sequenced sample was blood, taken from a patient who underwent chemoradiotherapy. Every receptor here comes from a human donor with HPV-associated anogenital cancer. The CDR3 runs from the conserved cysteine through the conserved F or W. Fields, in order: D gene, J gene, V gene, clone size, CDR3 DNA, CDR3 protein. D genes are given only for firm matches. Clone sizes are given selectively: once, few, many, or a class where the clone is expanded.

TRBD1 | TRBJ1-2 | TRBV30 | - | TGTGCCTCGGACAGGGACAACTATGGCTACACCTTC | CASDRDNYGYTF
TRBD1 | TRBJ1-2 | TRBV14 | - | TGTGCCAGCAGGCCAACGGGGACAGTCGCCTATGGCTACACCTTC | CASRPTGTVAYGYTF
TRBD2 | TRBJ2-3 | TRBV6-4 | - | TGTGCCAGCAGGATGCTAGCGGGAGACCCAGATACGCAGTATTTT | CASRMLAGDPDTQYF
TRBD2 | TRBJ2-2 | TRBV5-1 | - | TGCGCCAGCAGCCCGTCGGCCCTGGGACTAGCGGGGCCCGGGGAGCTGTTTTTT | CASSPSALGLAGPGELFF
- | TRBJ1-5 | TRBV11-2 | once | TGTGCCAGCAGCCCCTTTCAAGATCAGCCCCAGCATTTT | CASSPFQDQPQHF
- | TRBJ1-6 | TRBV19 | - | TGTGCCAGTAGTTCCCAGTACAAAACCGCCTATAATTCACCCCTCCACTTT | CASSSQYKTAYNSPLHF
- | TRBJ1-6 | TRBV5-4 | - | TGTGCCAGCAGCTTGAATAGGGGTTATACTTCACCCCTCCACTTT | CASSLNRGYTSPLHF
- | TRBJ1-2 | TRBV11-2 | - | TGTGCCAGCAGGGGGGGTAACTATGGCTACACCTTC | CASRGGNYGYTF
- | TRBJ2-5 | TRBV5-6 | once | TGTGCCAGCAGCTTGGACGGGAAGGAGACCCAGTACTTC | CASSLDGKETQYF
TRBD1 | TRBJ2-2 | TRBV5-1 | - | TGCGCCAGCAGCGTCAACGGACAGGGAAACACCGGGGAGCTGTTTTTT | CASSVNGQGNTGELFF
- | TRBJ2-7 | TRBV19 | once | TGTGCCAGTAGTATTGGGTCCCCCTCCTACGAGCAGTACTTC | CASSIGSPSYEQYF
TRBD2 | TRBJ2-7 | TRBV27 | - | TGTGCCAGCAGTCTAGCGGGAGGTTACGAGCAGTACTTC | CASSLAGGYEQYF
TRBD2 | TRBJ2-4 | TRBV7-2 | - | TGTGCCAGCAGCTTAGCGAGCGGGGGGGCTAGCGGCCAAAACATTCAGTACTTC | CASSLASGGASGQNIQYF
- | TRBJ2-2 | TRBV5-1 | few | TGCGCCAGCACCGTGTCGGTGTACCCCGGGGAGCTGTTTTTT | CASTVSVYPGELFF
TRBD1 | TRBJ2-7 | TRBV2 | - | TGTGCCAGCCGGGGACAGACCTACGAGCAGTACTTC | CASRGQTYEQYF
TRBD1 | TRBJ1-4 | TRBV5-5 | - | TGTGCCAGCAGCCCTCGGGACAGCTCCTTTCGAGCTAATGAAAAACTGTTTTTT | CASSPRDSSFRANEKLFF
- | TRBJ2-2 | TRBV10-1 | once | TGCGCCAGCTCCAAGAACACCGGGGAGCTGTTTTTT | CASSKNTGELFF
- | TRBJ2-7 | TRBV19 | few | TGTGCCAGTAGAAGGGACTTGCGGGGCGAGCAGTACTTC | CASRRDLRGEQYF
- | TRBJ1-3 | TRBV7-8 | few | TGTGCCAGCAGCATAAGTTGGGCTGGAAACACCATATATTTT | CASSISWAGNTIYF
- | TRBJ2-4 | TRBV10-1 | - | TGCGCCAGCAGTGGGCTTCTAGAGGGCATTCAGTACTTC | CASSGLLEGIQYF
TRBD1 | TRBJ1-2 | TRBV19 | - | TGTGCCAGTAGTATTTTGGAGGGGGCAGGTGGCTACACCTTC | CASSILEGAGGYTF
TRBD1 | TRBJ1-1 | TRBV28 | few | TGTGCCAGCAGTTTACCGGGACAGGGGCCGAACACTGAAGCTTTCTTT | CASSLPGQGPNTEAFF
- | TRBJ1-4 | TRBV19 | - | TGTGCCAGTAGTTCGTCCTCCCGGCCGGGGGGTAATGAAAAACTGTTTTTT | CASSSSSRPGGNEKLFF
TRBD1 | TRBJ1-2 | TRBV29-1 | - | TGCAGCGTTACTGGACAGGGTATGGCCTATGGCTACACCTTC | CSVTGQGMAYGYTF
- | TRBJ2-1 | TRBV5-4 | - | TGTGCCAGCAGCTTGGCTGTAAGCTCCTACAATGAGCAGTTCTTC | CASSLAVSSYNEQFF
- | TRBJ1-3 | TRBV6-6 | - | TGTGCCAGCAGTTACGAGGGAGACACCATATATTTT | CASSYEGDTIYF
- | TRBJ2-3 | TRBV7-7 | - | TGTGCTAGCAGCTTATCGAGAAACACAGATACGCAGTATTTT | CASSLSRNTDTQYF
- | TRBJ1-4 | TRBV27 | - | TGTGCCAGCAGTTTACTGGGCAGGGACGATGAAAAACTGTTTTTT | CASSLLGRDDEKLFF
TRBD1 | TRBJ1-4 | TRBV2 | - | TGTGCCAGCAGTGAACAGGGGGGTAATGAAAAACTGTTTTTT | CASSEQGGNEKLFF
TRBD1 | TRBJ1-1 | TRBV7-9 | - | TGTGCCAGCAGCGGACAGGGCACTGAAGCTTTCTTT | CASSGQGTEAFF
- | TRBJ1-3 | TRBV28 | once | TGTGCCAGCAGTCAGGGGTTCCGGGGAAACACCATATATTTT | CASSQGFRGNTIYF
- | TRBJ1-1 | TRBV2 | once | TGTGCCAGCAGCCGAGGACAGAGCACTGAAGCTTTCTTT | CASSRGQSTEAFF
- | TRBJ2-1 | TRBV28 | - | TGTGCCAGCAGTTTAGGGGACAAAGGACTAGTCGACGATTTGAGCTCCTACAATGAGCAGTTCTTC | CASSLGDKGLVDDLSSYNEQFF
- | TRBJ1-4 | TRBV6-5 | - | TGTGCCAGCAAAGTCCAGGGTACAATATGGGAAAAACTGTTTTTT | CASKVQGTIWEKLFF
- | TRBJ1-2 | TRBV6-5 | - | TGTGCCAGCAGTACTGGGGACGGAAGGTACACCTTC | CASSTGDGRYTF
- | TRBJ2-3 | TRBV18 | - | TGTGCCAGCTCACGCGACGGCACAGATACGCAGTATTTT | CASSRDGTDTQYF
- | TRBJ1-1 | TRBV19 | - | TGTGCCAGTAGTATAGCGGCCTGGGGGGACACTGAAGCTTTCTTT | CASSIAAWGDTEAFF
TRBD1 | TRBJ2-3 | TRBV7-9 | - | TGTGCCAGCAGCCCCAGGGGGCCAGATACGCAGTATTTT | CASSPRGPDTQYF
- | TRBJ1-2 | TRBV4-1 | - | TGCGCCAGCAGCCAAGAGGGAGGCTATGGCTACACCTTC | CASSQEGGYGYTF